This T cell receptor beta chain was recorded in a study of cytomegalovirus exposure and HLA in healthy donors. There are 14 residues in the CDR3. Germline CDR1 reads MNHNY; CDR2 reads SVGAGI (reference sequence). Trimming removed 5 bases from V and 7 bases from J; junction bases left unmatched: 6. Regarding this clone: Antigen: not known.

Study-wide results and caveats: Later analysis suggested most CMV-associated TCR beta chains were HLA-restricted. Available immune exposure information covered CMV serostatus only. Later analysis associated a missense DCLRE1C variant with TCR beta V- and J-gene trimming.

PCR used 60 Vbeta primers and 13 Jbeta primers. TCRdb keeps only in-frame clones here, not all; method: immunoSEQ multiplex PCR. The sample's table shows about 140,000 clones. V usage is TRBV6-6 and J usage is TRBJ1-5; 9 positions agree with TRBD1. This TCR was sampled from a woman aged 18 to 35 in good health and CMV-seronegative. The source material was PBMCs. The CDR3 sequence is CASSGTGRVQPQHF. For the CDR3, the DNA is TGTGCCAGCAGTGGGACAGGGAGGGTACAGCCCCAGCATTTT.